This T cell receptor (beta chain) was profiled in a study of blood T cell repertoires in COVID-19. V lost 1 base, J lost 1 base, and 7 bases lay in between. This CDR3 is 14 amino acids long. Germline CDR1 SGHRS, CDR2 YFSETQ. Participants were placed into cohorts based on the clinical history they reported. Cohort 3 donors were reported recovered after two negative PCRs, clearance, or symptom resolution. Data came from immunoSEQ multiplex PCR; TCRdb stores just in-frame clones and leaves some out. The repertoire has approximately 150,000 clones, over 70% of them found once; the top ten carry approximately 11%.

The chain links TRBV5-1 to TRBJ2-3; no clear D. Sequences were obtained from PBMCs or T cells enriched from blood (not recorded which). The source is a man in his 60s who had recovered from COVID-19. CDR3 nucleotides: TGCGCCAGCAGCTTGCCAGGCGGCACAGATACGCAGTATTTT. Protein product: CASSLPGGTDTQYF.